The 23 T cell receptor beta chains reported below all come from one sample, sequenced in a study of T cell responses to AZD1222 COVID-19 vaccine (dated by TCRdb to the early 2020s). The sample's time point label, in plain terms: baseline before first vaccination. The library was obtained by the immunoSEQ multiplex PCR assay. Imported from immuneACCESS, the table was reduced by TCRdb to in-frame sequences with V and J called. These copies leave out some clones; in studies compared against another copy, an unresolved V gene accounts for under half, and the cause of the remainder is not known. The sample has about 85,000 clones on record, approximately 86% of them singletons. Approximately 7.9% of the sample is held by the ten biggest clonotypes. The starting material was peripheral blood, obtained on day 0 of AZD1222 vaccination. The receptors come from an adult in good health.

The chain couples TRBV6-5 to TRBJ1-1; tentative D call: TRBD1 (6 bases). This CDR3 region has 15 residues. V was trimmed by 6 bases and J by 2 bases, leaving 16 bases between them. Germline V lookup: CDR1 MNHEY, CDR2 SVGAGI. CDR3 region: CASRKKKQGNTEAFF. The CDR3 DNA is TGTGCCAGCAGGAAAAAGAAACAGGGAAACACTGAAGCTTTCTTT.

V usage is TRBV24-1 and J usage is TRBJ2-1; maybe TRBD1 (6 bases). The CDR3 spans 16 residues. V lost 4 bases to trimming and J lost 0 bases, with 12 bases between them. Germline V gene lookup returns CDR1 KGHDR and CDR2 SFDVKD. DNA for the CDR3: TGTGCCACCAGTGACCACAGGGATAGCTCCTACAATGAGCAGTTCTTC. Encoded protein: CATSDHRDSSYNEQFF.

The CDR3 loop is CASSLRLLGVPENEQFF. The CDR3 region has the DNA TGTGCCAGCAGCTTAAGGCTTCTAGGGGTCCCGGAGAATGAGCAGTTCTTC. The rearrangement links TRBV7-6 to TRBJ2-1; D might be TRBD1 (5 bases). Germline V gene data show CDR1 as SGHVS and CDR2 as FNYEAQ. The CDR3 has 17 residues. V was shortened by 2 bases and J by 7 bases, with 21 bases between the two germline ends.

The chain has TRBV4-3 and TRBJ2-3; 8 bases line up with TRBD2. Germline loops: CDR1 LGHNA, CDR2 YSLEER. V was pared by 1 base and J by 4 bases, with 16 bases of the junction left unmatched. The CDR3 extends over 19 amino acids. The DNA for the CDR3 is TGCGCCAGCAGCCAAGTTGGGTCTAGCGGGTACCTGAGTTCAGATACGCAGTATTTT. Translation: CASSQVGSSGYLSSDTQYF.

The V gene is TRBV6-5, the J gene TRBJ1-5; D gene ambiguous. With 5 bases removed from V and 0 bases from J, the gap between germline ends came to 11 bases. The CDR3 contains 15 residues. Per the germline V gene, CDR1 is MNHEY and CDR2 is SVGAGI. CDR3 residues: CASSPGFYSNQPQHF. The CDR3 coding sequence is TGTGCCAGCAGTCCAGGCTTCTATAGCAATCAGCCCCAGCATTTT.

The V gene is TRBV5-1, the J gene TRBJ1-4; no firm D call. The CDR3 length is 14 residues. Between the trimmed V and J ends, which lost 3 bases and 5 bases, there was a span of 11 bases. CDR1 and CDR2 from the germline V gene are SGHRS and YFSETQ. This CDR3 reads CASSSTTQNEKLFF. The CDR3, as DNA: TGCGCCAGCAGCTCGACGACCCAGAATGAAAAACTGTTTTTT.

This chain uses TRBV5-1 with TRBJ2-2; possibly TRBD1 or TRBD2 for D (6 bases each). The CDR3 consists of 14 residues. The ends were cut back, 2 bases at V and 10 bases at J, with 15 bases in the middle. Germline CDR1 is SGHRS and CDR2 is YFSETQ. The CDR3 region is CASSFNSGGVELFF. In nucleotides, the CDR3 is TGCGCCAGCAGCTTTAATTCCGGGGGCGTGGAGCTGTTTTTT.

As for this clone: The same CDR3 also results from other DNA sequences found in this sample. Here the CDR3 reads CASSLRYEQYF. The CDR3 region has the DNA TGTGCCAGCAGCCTTCGCTACGAGCAGTACTTC. The chain uses TRBV28 and TRBJ2-7; D is unclear. The germline V gene encodes CDR1 MDHEN and CDR2 SYDVKM. This CDR3 contains 11 residues. The V end was cut by 6 bases, the J end by 3 bases, with 6 bases between. Variable domain in full (rest from reference TRBV28 and TRBJ2-7): DVKVTQSSRYLVKRTGEKVFLECVQDMDHENMFWYRQDPGLGLRLIYFSYDVKMKEKGDIPEGYSVSREKKERFSLILESASTNQTSMYLCASSLRYEQYFGPGTRLTVT.

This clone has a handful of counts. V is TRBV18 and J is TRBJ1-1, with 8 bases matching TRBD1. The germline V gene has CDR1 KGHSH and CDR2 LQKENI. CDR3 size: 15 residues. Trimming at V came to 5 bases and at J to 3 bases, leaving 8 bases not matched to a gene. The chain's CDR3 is CASSGTGAIHTEAFF. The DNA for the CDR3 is TGTGCCAGCTCAGGGACAGGAGCAATTCACACTGAAGCTTTCTTT.

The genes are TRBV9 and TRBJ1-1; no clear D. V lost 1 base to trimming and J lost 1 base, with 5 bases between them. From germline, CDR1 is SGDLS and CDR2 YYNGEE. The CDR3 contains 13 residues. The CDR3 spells CASSVYQNTEAFF. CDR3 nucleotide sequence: TGTGCCAGCAGCGTATACCAGAACACTGAAGCTTTCTTT.

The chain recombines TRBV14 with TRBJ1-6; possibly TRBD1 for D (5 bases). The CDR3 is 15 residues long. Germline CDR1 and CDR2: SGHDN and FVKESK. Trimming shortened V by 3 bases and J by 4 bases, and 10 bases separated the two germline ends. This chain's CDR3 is CASSHGKGYNSPLHF. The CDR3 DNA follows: TGTGCCAGCAGCCACGGGAAGGGGTATAATTCACCCCTCCACTTT.

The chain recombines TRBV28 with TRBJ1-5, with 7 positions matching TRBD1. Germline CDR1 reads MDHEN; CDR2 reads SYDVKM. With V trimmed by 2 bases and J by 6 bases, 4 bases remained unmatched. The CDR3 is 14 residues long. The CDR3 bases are TGTGCCAGCAGTTTACTGGACAGGTTTCAGCCCCAGCATTTT. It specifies CASSLLDRFQPQHF.

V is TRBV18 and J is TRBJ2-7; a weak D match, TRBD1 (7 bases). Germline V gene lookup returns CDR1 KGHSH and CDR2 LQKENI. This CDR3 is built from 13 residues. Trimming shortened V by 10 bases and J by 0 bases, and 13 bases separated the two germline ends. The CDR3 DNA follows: TGTGCCACCCGCGGGGACAGCTCCTACGAGCAGTACTTC. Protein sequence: CATRGDSSYEQYF.

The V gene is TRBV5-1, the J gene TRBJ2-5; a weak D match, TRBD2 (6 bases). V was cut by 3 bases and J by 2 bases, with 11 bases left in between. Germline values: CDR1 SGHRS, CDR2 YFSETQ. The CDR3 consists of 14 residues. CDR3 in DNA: TGCGCCAGCAGCTGGGGGGTAACGCAAGAGACCCAGTACTTC. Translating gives CASSWGVTQETQYF.

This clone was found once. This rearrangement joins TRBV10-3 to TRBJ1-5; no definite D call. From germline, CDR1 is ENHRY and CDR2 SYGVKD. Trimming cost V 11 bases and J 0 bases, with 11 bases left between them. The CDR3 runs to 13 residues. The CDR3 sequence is CASQQYSNQPQHF. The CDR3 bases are TGTGCCTCCCAACAGTATAGCAATCAGCCCCAGCATTTT.

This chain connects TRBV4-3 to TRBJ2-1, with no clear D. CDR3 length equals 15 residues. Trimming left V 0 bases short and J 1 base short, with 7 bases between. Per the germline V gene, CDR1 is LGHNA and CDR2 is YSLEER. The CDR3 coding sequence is TGCGCCAGCAGCCAAGATCTGGCATCCTACAATGAGCAGTTCTTC. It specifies CASSQDLASYNEQFF.

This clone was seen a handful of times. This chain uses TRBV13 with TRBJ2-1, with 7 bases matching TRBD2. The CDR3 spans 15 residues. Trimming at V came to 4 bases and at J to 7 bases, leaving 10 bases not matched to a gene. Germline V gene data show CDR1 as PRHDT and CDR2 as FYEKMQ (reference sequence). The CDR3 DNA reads TGTGCCAGCAGCTCCGGGACTACTGGCCTGAATGAGCAGTTCTTC. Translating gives CASSSGTTGLNEQFF.

The chain's CDR3 is CATGTEGNSPLHF. Here the CDR3 DNA reads TGTGCCACGGGGACGGAAGGGAATTCACCCCTCCACTTT. V is TRBV25-1 and J is TRBJ1-6; the D gene is possibly TRBD1 (5 bases). V lost 10 bases, J lost 7 bases, and 14 bases lay in between. Germline V gives CDR1 MGHDK, CDR2 SYGVNS. The CDR3 sequence is 13 residues long.

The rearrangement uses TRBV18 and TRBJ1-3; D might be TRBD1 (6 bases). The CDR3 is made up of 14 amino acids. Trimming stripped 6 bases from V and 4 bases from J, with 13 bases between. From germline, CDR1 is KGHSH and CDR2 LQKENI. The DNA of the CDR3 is TGTGCCAGCTCCTGGACAGTTCCCGGAAACACCATATATTTT. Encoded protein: CASSWTVPGNTIYF.

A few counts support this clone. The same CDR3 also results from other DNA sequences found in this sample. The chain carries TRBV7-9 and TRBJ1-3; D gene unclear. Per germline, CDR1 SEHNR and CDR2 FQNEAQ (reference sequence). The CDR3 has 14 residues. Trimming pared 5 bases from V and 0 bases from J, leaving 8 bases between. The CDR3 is CASSPDISGNTIYF. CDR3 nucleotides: TGTGCCAGCAGCCCAGACATCTCTGGAAACACCATATATTTT.

The CDR3 sequence: CASSDFGTKLFF. CDR3 in DNA: TGTGCCAGCAGTGATTTTGGGACAAAACTGTTTTTT. This rearrangement joins TRBV2 to TRBJ1-4, with D possibly TRBD1 on 5 matching bases. CDR1 SNHLY and CDR2 FYNNEI come from the germline V gene. Trimming shortened V by 3 bases and J by 10 bases, and 9 bases separated the two germline ends. This CDR3 is built from 12 residues.

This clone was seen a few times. The CDR3 here is CASTLSGSSYNEQFF. Here the CDR3 DNA reads TGTGCCAGCACCCTTAGCGGGAGCTCCTACAATGAGCAGTTCTTC. This chain joins TRBV11-2 and TRBJ2-1; TRBD2 matches 9 bases. There are 15 residues in the CDR3. Germline CDR1 and CDR2: SGHAT and FQNNGV. V lost 7 bases and J lost 0; bases outside the gene matches: 4.

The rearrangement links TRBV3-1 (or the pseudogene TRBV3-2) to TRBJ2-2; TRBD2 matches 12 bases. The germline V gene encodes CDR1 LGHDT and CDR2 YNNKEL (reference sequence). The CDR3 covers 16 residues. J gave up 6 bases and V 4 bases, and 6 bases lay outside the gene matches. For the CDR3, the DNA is TGTGCCAGCAGCCTCCGACTAGCGGGAGAAGCCGGGGAGCTGTTTTTT. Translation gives CASSLRLAGEAGELFF.